The 30 T cell receptor beta chains below come from one sample, sequenced in a study of blood T cell repertoires in COVID-19 (dated by TCRdb to about 2020). The library was prepared using the immunoSEQ multiplex PCR assay. The table comes from immuneACCESS by way of TCRdb, which keeps in-frame sequences with V and J called. Part of the clones is missing from these tables; in studies checked, under half for an unresolved V gene and the rest for unknown reasons. The sample table records 350,000 to 450,000 clones; approximately 93% of these occur just once. In total, the top ten clones hold 0.8% to 0.9% of the sample. Sequencing was done on a sample of PBMCs or T cells enriched from blood (not recorded which). Receptors were obtained from a woman aged 40 to 55 who had been exposed to COVID-19.

The rearrangement uses TRBV11-2 and TRBJ2-1; 13 positions agree with TRBD2. Germline V gene sequence: CDR1 SGHAT, CDR2 FQNNGV. The CDR3 sequence is 13 residues long. J was trimmed by 12 bases and V by 5 bases; bases with no gene match: 4. This CDR3 is CASSLTSGGGQFF. DNA of the CDR3: TGTGCCAGCAGCCTCACTAGCGGGGGGGGGCAGTTCTTC.

This clone was seen once. J is TRBJ1-2 and V is TRBV5-1, with 9 bases lining up with TRBD1. Trimming cost V 4 bases and J 5 bases; bases outside gene matches: 9. The CDR3 extends over 15 amino acids. From germline, CDR1 is SGHRS and CDR2 YFSETQ. The CDR3 sequence: CASSVGDREGYGYTF. The CDR3 region has the DNA TGCGCCAGCAGCGTGGGGGACAGGGAGGGGTATGGCTACACCTTC.

The chain recombines TRBV7-8 with TRBJ2-1; D ambiguous. Germline CDR1 is SGHVS and CDR2 is FQNEAQ. This CDR3 is built from 13 residues. The V end was cut by 5 bases, the J end by 8 bases, with 13 bases between. CDR3 coding DNA: TGTGCCAGCAGCCCGCGTATAGACTATGAGCAGTTCTTC. Residues: CASSPRIDYEQFF.

The chain recombines TRBV5-4 with TRBJ2-5, with 9 bases fitting TRBD2. This CDR3 is 14 amino acids long. CDR1 SGHNT and CDR2 YYREEE come from the germline V gene (reference sequence). V was pared by 4 bases and J by 3 bases, with 4 bases of the junction left unmatched. The CDR3 reads CASSRVAGEETQYF. The CDR3 coding sequence is TGTGCCAGCAGCCGTGTAGCGGGAGAAGAGACCCAGTACTTC.

The chain joins TRBV24-1 to TRBJ1-3, with D possibly matching TRBD1 (5 bases). The CDR3 runs to 18 residues. CDR1 is KGHDR and CDR2 is SFDVKD in the germline V gene. Deletions cut 0 bases from V and 4 bases from J, with 18 bases between. Here the CDR3 reads CATSDLLAGVKRGNTIYF. In nucleotides, the CDR3 is TGTGCCACCAGTGATTTGCTGGCGGGGGTAAAGAGGGGAAACACCATATATTTT.

The rearrangement links TRBV12-3 or TRBV12-4 to TRBJ1-2; D remains unclear. The CDR3 is made up of 12 amino acids. V was pared by 5 bases and J by 8 bases, with 12 bases between. The CDR3 region is CASSGESLGYTF. DNA for the CDR3: TGTGCCAGCAGTGGAGAATCCTTAGGCTACACCTTC.

As for this clone: The junction departs from the called germline gene at one end, perhaps through a read error. The chain uses TRBV7-7 and TRBJ2-7; tentative D call: TRBD1 (5 bases). Germline V gene sequence: CDR1 SSHAT, CDR2 FNYEAQ (reference sequence). This CDR3 contains 14 residues. CDR3 residues: CASSPTALSYEQYF. The DNA for the CDR3 is TGTGCTAGCAGCCCGACAGCCTTGTCCTACGAGCAGTACTTC.

In regard to this clone: One junction end disagrees with the germline gene, perhaps due to a read error. V is TRBV18 and J is TRBJ2-2, with TRBD1 matching 7 bases. The CDR3 has 12 amino acids. The V gene's germline CDR1 is KGHSH and CDR2 LQKENI. As DNA, the CDR3 is TGTGCCAGCTCATCATCCGGGACAGCCTCGAGATTT. Its translation is CASSSSGTASRF.

The J gene is TRBJ1-1, the V gene TRBV5-5; the D gene is possibly TRBD1 (5 bases). Trimming cost V 1 base and J 8 bases, with 9 bases left between them. The CDR3 is 12 amino acids. The germline CDR1 and CDR2 sequences are SGHKS and YYEKEE (reference sequence). DNA for the CDR3: TGTGCCAGCAGCTTGTTCAGGGCGGAAGCTTTCTTT. It translates to CASSLFRAEAFF. Looking up the rest from reference TRBV5-5 and TRBJ1-1 gives the full variable domain: DAGVTQSPTHLIKTRGQQVTLRCSPISGHKSVSWYQQVLGQGPQFIFQYYEKEERGRGNFPDRFSARQFPNYSSELNVNALLLGDSALYLCASSLFRAEAFFGQGTRLTVV.

This chain connects TRBV19 to TRBJ1-5; D possibly corresponds to TRBD1 (5 bases). The CDR3 is 12 residues long. V dropped 6 bases and J dropped 4 bases, with 7 bases sitting between them. CDR1 is LNHDA, CDR2 SQIVND, per germline (reference sequence). CDR3 region: CASRGGNQPQHF. The CDR3 region has the DNA TGTGCCAGTAGGGGGGGGAATCAGCCCCAGCATTTT.

This clone was seen only once. The rearrangement links TRBV11-2 to TRBJ2-1, with D perhaps TRBD2 (5 bases). Germline-derived CDR1 and CDR2 are SGHAT and FQNNGV. The CDR3 runs to 17 residues. V was clipped by 1 base and J by 4 bases, with 17 bases between them. In DNA form, the CDR3 reads TGTGCCAGCAGCTTAGGATTGAGCGGAGCGCTTTACAATGAGCAGTTCTTC. Translating gives CASSLGLSGALYNEQFF. Full variable domain (missing parts from reference TRBV11-2 and TRBJ2-1): EAGVAQSPRYKIIEKRQSVAFWCNPISGHATLYWYQQILGQGPKLLIQFQNNGVVDDSQLPKDRFSAERLKGVDSTLKIQPAKLEDSAVYLCASSLGLSGALYNEQFFGPGTRLTVL.

This clone was detected only once. V usage is TRBV5-6 and J usage is TRBJ2-3, with TRBD2 identical over 10 bases. Germline lookup yields CDR1 SGHDT and CDR2 YYEEEE. Unmatched junction bases numbered 8, after V lost 0 bases and J lost 1 base. The CDR3 consists of 18 residues. The CDR3 loop reads CASSLGGSSGGRTDTQYF. CDR3 bases: TGTGCCAGCAGCTTGGGAGGGTCTAGCGGGGGACGCACAGATACGCAGTATTTT.

This chain connects TRBV2 to TRBJ1-1; a weak D match, TRBD1 (5 bases). The CDR3 runs to 16 residues. Trimming took off 5 bases at V and 0 bases at J, with 16 bases between the two ends. In germline, CDR1 is SNHLY, CDR2 FYNNEI. CDR3: CASSRQGNTLNTEAFF. Here the CDR3 DNA reads TGTGCCAGCAGTCGGCAGGGAAATACCCTGAACACTGAAGCTTTCTTT. Looking up the rest from reference TRBV2 and TRBJ1-1 gives the full variable domain: EPEVTQTPSHQVTQMGQEVILRCVPISNHLYFYWYRQILGQKVEFLVSFYNNEISEKSEIFDDQFSVERPDGSNFTLKIRSTKLEDSAMYFCASSRQGNTLNTEAFFGQGTRLTVV.

This chain joins TRBV4-2 and TRBJ2-7; 7 bases are shared with TRBD2. Germline trimming cut 2 bases from V and 1 base from J; bases unmatched to any gene: 11. The length of the CDR3 is 17 residues. Germline V gene lookup returns CDR1 LGHNA and CDR2 YNFKEQ. The CDR3 DNA sequence: TGTGCCAGCAGCCAACCCCAAGGACTAGGTGGTTCCTACGAGCAGTACTTC. Translated, it gives CASSQPQGLGGSYEQYF.

The count of this clone is one. The rearrangement joins TRBV13 to TRBJ1-6, with TRBD1 identical over 7 bases. The CDR3 spans 15 residues. Germline V gene lookup returns CDR1 PRHDT and CDR2 FYEKMQ (reference sequence). J was trimmed by 7 bases and V by 2 bases; bases with no gene match: 5. The CDR3 DNA reads TGTGCCAGCAGCTTATCTGGGACAGCGAATTCACCCCTCCACTTT. This sequence encodes CASSLSGTANSPLHF.

The chain joins TRBV11-3 to TRBJ2-1; the D gene is possibly TRBD2 (6 bases). Trimming shortened V by 5 bases and J by 1 base, and 12 bases separated the two germline ends. The germline V gene has CDR1 SGHNT and CDR2 YENEEA. The CDR3 runs to 15 residues. CDR3 region: CASSNAGSSYNEQFF. The CDR3 DNA reads as TGTGCCAGCAGCAACGCGGGGTCTTCCTACAATGAGCAGTTCTTC.

V gene TRBV10-2 combines with J gene TRBJ2-1, with TRBD2 identical over 9 bases. Germline V gene data show CDR1 as WSHSY and CDR2 as SAAADI. CDR3 length: 14 amino acids. The ends lost 5 bases at V and 8 bases at J; junction bases unmatched: 7. The CDR3 loop reads CASSTRRGGDEQFF. DNA for the CDR3: TGCGCCAGCAGTACAAGGCGGGGGGGTGATGAGCAGTTCTTC.

The chain is built from TRBV6-1 and TRBJ1-2; possibly TRBD1 for D (5 bases). This CDR3 has 12 amino acids. The germline CDR1 and CDR2 sequences are MNHNS and SASEGT. The V end lost 3 bases, the J end lost 8 bases, and 10 bases lay between the germline ends. The CDR3 sequence is CASSDRVRGYTF. Here the CDR3 DNA reads TGTGCCAGCAGTGACAGGGTGAGAGGCTACACCTTC.

This sequence joins TRBV5-5 and TRBJ1-2, with D unclear. CDR3 length equals 12 residues. Trimming took 3 bases from V and 7 from J, leaving 10 bases between them. Germline V lookup: CDR1 SGHKS, CDR2 YYEKEE (reference sequence). For the CDR3, the DNA is TGTGCCAGCAGCTCCACGGACTTTGGCTACACCTTC. Amino acids: CASSSTDFGYTF.

The chain uses TRBV6-2 or TRBV6-3 and TRBJ2-7; 11 nucleotides line up with TRBD2. The CDR3 is 17 amino acids. Germline V lookup: CDR1 MNHEY, CDR2 SVGEGT. J gave up 3 bases and V 4 bases, and 11 bases lay outside the gene matches. The CDR3 is CASSFSPTSGTNYEQYF. CDR3 bases: TGTGCCAGCAGTTTTTCACCGACTAGCGGGACCAACTACGAGCAGTACTTC.

V usage is TRBV2 and J usage is TRBJ2-1, with 8 bases identical to TRBD1. CDR1 and CDR2 from the germline V gene are SNHLY and FYNNEI. The CDR3 covers 15 residues. The J segment lost 9 bases and the V segment lost 5 bases, leaving 12 bases of the junction unmatched. The CDR3 reads CASSLTGTGLSEQFF. The CDR3, as DNA: TGTGCCAGCAGTCTCACCGGGACAGGCCTAAGTGAGCAGTTCTTC.

The rearrangement links TRBV3-1 (or the pseudogene TRBV3-2) to TRBJ1-2; 7 nucleotides agree with TRBD1. This CDR3 is built from 15 residues. Germline-derived CDR1 and CDR2 are LGHDT and YNNKEL (reference sequence). J gave up 2 bases and V 3 bases, and 6 bases lay outside the gene matches. The CDR3, as DNA: TGTGCCAGCAGCCACAAAGACAGGGACAACTATGGCTACACCTTC. It yields the protein CASSHKDRDNYGYTF.

This chain uses TRBV5-5 with TRBJ2-2, with 7 nucleotides matching TRBD2. The V gene's germline CDR1 is SGHKS and CDR2 YYEKEE (reference sequence). The CDR3 has 15 residues. The J segment lost 6 bases and the V segment lost 3 bases, leaving 8 bases of the junction unmatched. CDR3 coding DNA: TGTGCCAGCAGCTCCCTCGAGGGGAGGGCCGGGGAGCTGTTTTTT. Amino acids: CASSSLEGRAGELFF.

V usage is TRBV7-3 and J usage is TRBJ2-5; D is ambiguous. V gave up 1 base and J gave up 4 bases, with 7 bases separating them. CDR3 size: 13 residues. Germline assignment: CDR1 SGHTA and CDR2 FQGTGA. The CDR3 DNA follows: TGTGCCAGCAGCTTAATTTCTACAGAGACCCAGTACTTC. Its protein product is CASSLISTETQYF.

The chain employs TRBV19 and TRBJ1-1; D gene uncertain. Germline assignment: CDR1 LNHDA and CDR2 SQIVND (reference sequence). The CDR3 has 13 amino acids. Deletions cut 8 bases from V and 0 bases from J, with 10 bases between. CDR3 DNA sequence: TGTGCCAGTGCCCTGGCTTTGAACACTGAAGCTTTCTTT. This encodes CASALALNTEAFF.

This rearrangement joins TRBV6-5 to TRBJ1-5; perhaps TRBD1 as D (6 bases). The V gene lost 6 bases and the J gene lost 0 bases, with 12 bases spanning the gap. Germline V lookup: CDR1 MNHEY, CDR2 SVGAGI. The CDR3 has 15 residues. CDR3 loop: CASSPDRLSNQPQHF. CDR3 DNA: TGTGCCAGCAGCCCGGACAGACTTAGCAATCAGCCCCAGCATTTT.

This clone was counted at least ten times. The chain carries TRBV6-4 and TRBJ2-3, with 9 nucleotides matching TRBD2. Germline CDR1 MRHNA, CDR2 SNTAGT. Trimming took 3 bases from V and 6 from J; bases not matched to a gene: 4. The CDR3 consists of 14 residues. CDR3 protein: CASSESGGRDTQYF. CDR3 in DNA: TGTGCCAGCAGTGAGAGCGGGGGGAGGGATACGCAGTATTTT.

The CDR3 DNA reads as TGTGCCAGCAGCTTTTGGACAGGGGGCTATCAGCCCCAGCATTTT. Translating it yields CASSFWTGGYQPQHF. The chain joins TRBV5-6 to TRBJ1-5, with TRBD1 matching over 11 bases. Germline V gene lookup returns CDR1 SGHDT and CDR2 YYEEEE. J lost 5 bases, V lost 2 bases, and 3 bases had no gene match. There are 15 residues in the CDR3.

The rearrangement uses TRBV15 and TRBJ2-1, with D perhaps TRBD2 (6 bases). Looked up from germline, CDR1 is LNHNV and CDR2 is YYDKDF (reference sequence). V was clipped by 0 bases and J by 8 bases, with 11 bases between them. The CDR3 contains 14 residues. The CDR3 nucleotides read TGTGCCACCAGCAGAGATCGGGGACTCGATGAGCAGTTCTTC. It yields the protein CATSRDRGLDEQFF.

About this clone itself: One junction end disagrees with the germline gene, perhaps due to a read error. The chain combines TRBV7-2 with TRBJ2-1, with 12 bases fitting TRBD2. This CDR3 contains 14 residues. In germline, CDR1 is SGHTA, CDR2 FQGNSA. CDR3 nucleotide sequence: TGTGCCAGCAGCTTAGATTCGGCTAGCGGGGGGGCCCTCTTC. Its translation: CASSLDSASGGALF.